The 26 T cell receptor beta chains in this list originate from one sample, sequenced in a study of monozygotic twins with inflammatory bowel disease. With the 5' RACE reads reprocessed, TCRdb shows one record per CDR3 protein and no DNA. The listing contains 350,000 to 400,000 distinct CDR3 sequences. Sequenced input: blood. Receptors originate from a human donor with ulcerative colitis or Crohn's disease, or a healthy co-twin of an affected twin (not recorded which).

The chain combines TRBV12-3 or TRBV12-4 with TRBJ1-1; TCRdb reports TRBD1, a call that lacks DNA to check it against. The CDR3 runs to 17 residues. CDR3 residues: CASSLRSPGWGNTEAFF.

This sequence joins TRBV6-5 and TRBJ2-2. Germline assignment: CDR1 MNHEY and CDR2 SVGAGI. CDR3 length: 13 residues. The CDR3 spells CASSYSIGGELFF.

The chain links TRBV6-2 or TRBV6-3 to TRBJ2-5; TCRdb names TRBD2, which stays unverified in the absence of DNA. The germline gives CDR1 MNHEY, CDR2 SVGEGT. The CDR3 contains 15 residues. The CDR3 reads CASSYGLAAMETQYF.

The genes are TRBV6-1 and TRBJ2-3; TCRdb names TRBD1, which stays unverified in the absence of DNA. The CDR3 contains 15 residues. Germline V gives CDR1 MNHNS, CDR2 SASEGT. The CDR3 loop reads CASSAAGAHTDTQYF.

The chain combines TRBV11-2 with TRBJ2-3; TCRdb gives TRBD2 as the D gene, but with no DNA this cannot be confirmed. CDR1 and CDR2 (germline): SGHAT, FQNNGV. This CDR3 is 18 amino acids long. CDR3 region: CASSGGGLAGGFTDTQYF. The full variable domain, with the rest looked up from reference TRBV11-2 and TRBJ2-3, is EAGVAQSPRYKIIEKRQSVAFWCNPISGHATLYWYQQILGQGPKLLIQFQNNGVVDDSQLPKDRFSAERLKGVDSTLKIQPAKLEDSAVYLCASSGGGLAGGFTDTQYFGPGTRLTVL.

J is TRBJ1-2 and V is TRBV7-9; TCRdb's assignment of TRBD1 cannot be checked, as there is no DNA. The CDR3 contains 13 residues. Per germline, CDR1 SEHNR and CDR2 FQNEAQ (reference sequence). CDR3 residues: CASSETGPYGYTF.

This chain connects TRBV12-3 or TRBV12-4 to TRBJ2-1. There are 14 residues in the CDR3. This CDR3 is CASTGEAIYNEQFF.

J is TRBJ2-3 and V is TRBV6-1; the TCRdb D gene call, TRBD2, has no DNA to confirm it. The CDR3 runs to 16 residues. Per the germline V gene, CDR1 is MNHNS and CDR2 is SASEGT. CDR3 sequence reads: CASSRLAGGPTDTQYF.

The CDR3 loop reads CASSFGHPNTGELFF. The chain employs TRBV5-1 and TRBJ2-2; TCRdb outputs TRBD1, but without DNA this stays unchecked. The CDR3 sequence is 15 residues long. Germline V gives CDR1 SGHRS, CDR2 YFSETQ.

The CDR3 loop reads CASSPVSTDTQYF. This sequence joins TRBV5-4 and TRBJ2-3. The CDR3 is made up of 13 amino acids. The V gene's germline CDR1 is SGHNT and CDR2 YYREEE (reference sequence).

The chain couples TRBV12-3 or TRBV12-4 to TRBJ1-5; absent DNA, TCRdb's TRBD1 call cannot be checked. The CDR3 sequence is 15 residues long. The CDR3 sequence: CASSQDRLFNQPQHF.

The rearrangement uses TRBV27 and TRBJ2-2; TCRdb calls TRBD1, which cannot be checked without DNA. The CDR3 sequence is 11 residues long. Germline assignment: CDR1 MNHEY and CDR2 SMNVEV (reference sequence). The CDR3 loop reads CASARAGELFF.

The CDR3 loop is CSLGTSGFQETQYF. V gene TRBV20-1 combines with J gene TRBJ2-5; TCRdb selects TRBD2, and the lack of DNA leaves this call unchecked. The CDR3 has 14 residues. Germline V CDR1 and CDR2: DFQATT, SNEGSKA (reference sequence).

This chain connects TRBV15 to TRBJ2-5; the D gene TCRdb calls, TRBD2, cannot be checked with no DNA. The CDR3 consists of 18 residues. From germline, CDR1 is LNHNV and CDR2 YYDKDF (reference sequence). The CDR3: CATSRGYQGVLGGETQYF.

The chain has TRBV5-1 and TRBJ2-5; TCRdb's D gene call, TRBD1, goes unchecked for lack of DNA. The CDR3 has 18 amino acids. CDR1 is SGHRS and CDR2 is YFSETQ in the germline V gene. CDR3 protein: CASSFTGPPTGFKETQYF.

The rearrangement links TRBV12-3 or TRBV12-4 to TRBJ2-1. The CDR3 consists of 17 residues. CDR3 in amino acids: CASRFWPLKKEYNEQFF.

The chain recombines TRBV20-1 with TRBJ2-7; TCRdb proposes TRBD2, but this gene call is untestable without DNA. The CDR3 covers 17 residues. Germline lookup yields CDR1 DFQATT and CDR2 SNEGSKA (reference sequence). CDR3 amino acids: CSARDNVPSGGPAEQYF.

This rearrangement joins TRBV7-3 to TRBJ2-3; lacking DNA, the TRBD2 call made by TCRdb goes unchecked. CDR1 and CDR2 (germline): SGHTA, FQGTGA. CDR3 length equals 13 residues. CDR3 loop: CASSLPGLAYQYF. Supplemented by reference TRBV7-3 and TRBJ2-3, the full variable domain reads GAGVSQTPSNKVTEKGKYVELRCDPISGHTALYWYRQSLGQGPEFLIYFQGTGAADDSGLPNDRFFAVRPEGSVSTLKIQRTERGDSAVYLCASSLPGLAYQYFGPGTRLTVL.

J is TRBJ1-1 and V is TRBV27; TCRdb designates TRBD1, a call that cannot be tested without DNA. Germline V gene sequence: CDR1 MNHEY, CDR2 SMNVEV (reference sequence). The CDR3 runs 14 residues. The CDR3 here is CASSSLTGTTEAFF.

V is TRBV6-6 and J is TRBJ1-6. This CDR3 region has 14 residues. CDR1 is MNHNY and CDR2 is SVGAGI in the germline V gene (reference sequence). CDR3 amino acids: CASSYADTNSPLHF.

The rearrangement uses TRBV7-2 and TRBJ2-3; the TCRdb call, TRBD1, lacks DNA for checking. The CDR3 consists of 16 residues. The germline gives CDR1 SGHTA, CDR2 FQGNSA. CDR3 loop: CASSLAAGGRRDTQYF.

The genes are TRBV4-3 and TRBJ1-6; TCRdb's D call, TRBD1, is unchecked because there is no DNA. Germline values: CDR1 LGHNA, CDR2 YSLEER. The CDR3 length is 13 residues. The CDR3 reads CASSRTGGTPLHF.

CDR3 loop: CSARGGRAGPYEQYF. The chain combines TRBV20-1 with TRBJ2-7; the D gene TCRdb calls, TRBD1, cannot be checked with no DNA. Germline assignment: CDR1 DFQATT and CDR2 SNEGSKA (reference sequence). The length of the CDR3 is 15 residues.

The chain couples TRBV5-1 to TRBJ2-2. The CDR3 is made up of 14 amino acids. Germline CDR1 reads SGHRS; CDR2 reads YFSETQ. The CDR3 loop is CASSPSFFTGELFF.

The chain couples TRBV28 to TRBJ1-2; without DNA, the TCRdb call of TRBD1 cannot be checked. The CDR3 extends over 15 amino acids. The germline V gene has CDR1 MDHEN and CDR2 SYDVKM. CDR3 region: CASTPPGQGNYGYTF.

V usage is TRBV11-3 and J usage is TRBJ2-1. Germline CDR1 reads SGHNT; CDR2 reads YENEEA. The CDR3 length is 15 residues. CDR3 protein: CASSLTNSNYNEQFF.